Presented here are 17 T cell receptor beta chains from one specimen sequenced in a study of T cells expressing NK-cell markers. Following a re-call of the 5' RACE reads, TCRdb has one entry per CDR3 protein and lacks DNA. Its clone listing holds roughly 380,000 distinct CDR3 sequences. The sample consisted of blood T cells: a sorted CD56 or NKG2C T cell subset, CD4+ or CD8+ T cells, or bulk PBMC T cells (not recorded which). Every receptor here comes from a man between 18 and 69 years old in good health.

This chain links TRBV19 with TRBJ2-3; TCRdb gives TRBD1 as the D gene, but with no DNA this cannot be confirmed. This CDR3 has 14 amino acids. Per germline, CDR1 LNHDA and CDR2 SQIVND (reference sequence). CDR3 residues: CASSTTGWPDTQYF.

V and J are TRBV9 and TRBJ2-3. Germline CDR1 reads SGDLS; CDR2 reads YYNGEE. The CDR3 extends over 12 amino acids. CDR3 region: CASSVTTDTQYF.

The rearrangement joins TRBV28 to TRBJ2-5; TCRdb returns TRBD2, unconfirmable since there is no DNA. The CDR3 is 15 residues long. Germline CDR1 reads MDHEN; CDR2 reads SYDVKM. The CDR3 protein is CASSQLTGAQADQYF.

The V gene is TRBV7-2, the J gene TRBJ2-5; TCRdb's assignment of TRBD2 cannot be checked, as there is no DNA. Germline values: CDR1 SGHTA, CDR2 FQGNSA. This CDR3 spans 16 amino acids. This chain's CDR3 is CASSKGLAGTQETQYF.

This chain connects TRBV5-4 to TRBJ1-6. Germline V gene data show CDR1 as SGHNT and CDR2 as YYREEE (reference sequence). This CDR3 has 14 residues. The CDR3 loop reads CASSLEQFNSPLHF.

This chain connects TRBV11-2 to TRBJ2-7; TCRdb proposes TRBD1, but this gene call is untestable without DNA. This CDR3 comprises 16 residues. Germline-derived CDR1 and CDR2 are SGHAT and FQNNGV. The CDR3 protein is CASSSGTGASSYEQYF.

The chain has TRBV5-8 and TRBJ2-1; the D gene TCRdb calls, TRBD2, cannot be checked with no DNA. The CDR3 length is 15 residues. The germline gives CDR1 SGHTS, CDR2 YDEGEE. The CDR3 loop reads CASTPLSGGYNEQFF.

The rearrangement joins TRBV6-5 to TRBJ2-7; absent DNA, TCRdb's TRBD2 call cannot be checked. The CDR3 is 16 amino acids. From germline, CDR1 is MNHEY and CDR2 SVGAGI. CDR3 sequence reads: CASSYSTRGAPYEQYF.

The chain links TRBV12-3 or TRBV12-4 to TRBJ2-2; TCRdb selects TRBD1, and the lack of DNA leaves this call unchecked. The length of the CDR3 is 14 residues. Here the CDR3 reads CATTPGGKTGELFF.

CDR3 sequence reads: CASSRPGQNEKLFF. This chain connects TRBV19 to TRBJ1-4; absent DNA, TCRdb's TRBD1 call cannot be checked. From germline, CDR1 is LNHDA and CDR2 SQIVND (reference sequence). This CDR3 contains 14 residues.

The chain links TRBV20-1 to TRBJ2-1; lacking DNA, the TRBD1 call made by TCRdb goes unchecked. This CDR3 has 11 residues. Germline V gene sequence: CDR1 DFQATT, CDR2 SNEGSKA (reference sequence). The CDR3 reads CSAEDITGLFF.

This sequence joins TRBV5-6 and TRBJ2-7. CDR1 is SGHDT and CDR2 is YYEEEE in the germline V gene. The CDR3 length is 15 residues. The CDR3 sequence: CASSLVPRSFEEQYF.

The CDR3 sequence: CASSPRTDNEQFF. V is TRBV18 and J is TRBJ2-1; TCRdb's D call of TRBD1 is untestable without DNA. CDR1 and CDR2 (germline): KGHSH, LQKENI. This CDR3 is 13 amino acids long.

CDR3 sequence: CASSLTRRGLANTGELFF. The genes are TRBV7-3 and TRBJ2-2; checking the TCRdb D call of TRBD1 is not possible without DNA. Germline lookup yields CDR1 SGHTA and CDR2 FQGTGA. CDR3 size: 18 residues.

The rearrangement joins TRBV5-6 to TRBJ1-4; TCRdb selects TRBD1, and the lack of DNA leaves this call unchecked. CDR3 length equals 15 residues. Germline CDR1 reads SGHDT; CDR2 reads YYEEEE. CDR3 loop: CASSFLDRGIEKLFF.

The chain carries TRBV3-1 and TRBJ2-3; the D gene TCRdb calls, TRBD2, cannot be checked with no DNA. The germline V gene has CDR1 LGHDT and CDR2 YNNKEL (reference sequence). This CDR3 has 15 residues. The CDR3 here is CASSQEPGLAVTQYF.

The chain has TRBV12-3 or TRBV12-4 and TRBJ2-3; TCRdb selects TRBD2, and the lack of DNA leaves this call unchecked. CDR3 length: 15 residues. The CDR3 is CASTHSVENTDTQYF.